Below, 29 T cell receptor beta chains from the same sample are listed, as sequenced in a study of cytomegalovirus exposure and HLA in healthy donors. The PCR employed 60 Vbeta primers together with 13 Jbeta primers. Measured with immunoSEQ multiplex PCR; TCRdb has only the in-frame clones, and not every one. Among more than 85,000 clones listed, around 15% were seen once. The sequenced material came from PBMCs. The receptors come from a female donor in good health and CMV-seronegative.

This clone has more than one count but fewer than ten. For the CDR3, the DNA is TGTGCCACCAGCAGAGATCCCCAGGGGAATCAGCCCCAGCATTTT. This translates into CATSRDPQGNQPQHF. This sequence joins TRBV15 and TRBJ1-5; a possible D gene is TRBD1 (6 bases). Per germline, CDR1 LNHNV and CDR2 YYDKDF (reference sequence). The CDR3 loop spans 15 amino acids. Trimming took 0 bases from V and 4 from J, leaving 10 bases between them.

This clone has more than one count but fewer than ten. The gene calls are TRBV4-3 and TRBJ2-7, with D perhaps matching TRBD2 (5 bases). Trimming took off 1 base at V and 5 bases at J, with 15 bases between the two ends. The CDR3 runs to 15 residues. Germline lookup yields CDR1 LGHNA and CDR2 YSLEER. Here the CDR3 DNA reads TGCGCCAGCAGCCAAGTTCACATCGAGGGTAACGAGCAGTACTTC. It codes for CASSQVHIEGNEQYF.

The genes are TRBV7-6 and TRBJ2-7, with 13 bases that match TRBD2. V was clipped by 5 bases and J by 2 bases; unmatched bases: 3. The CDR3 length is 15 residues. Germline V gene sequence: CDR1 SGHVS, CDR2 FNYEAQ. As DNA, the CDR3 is TGTGCCAGCAGCATACTAGCGGGAGGGACCTACGAGCAGTACTTC. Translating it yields CASSILAGGTYEQYF.

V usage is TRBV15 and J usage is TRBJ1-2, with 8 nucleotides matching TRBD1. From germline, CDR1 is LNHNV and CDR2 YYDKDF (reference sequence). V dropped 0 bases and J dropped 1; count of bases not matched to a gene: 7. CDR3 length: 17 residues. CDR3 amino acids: CATSRDWGTGGNYGYTF. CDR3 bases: TGTGCCACCAGCAGAGATTGGGGAACAGGGGGTAACTATGGCTACACCTTC.

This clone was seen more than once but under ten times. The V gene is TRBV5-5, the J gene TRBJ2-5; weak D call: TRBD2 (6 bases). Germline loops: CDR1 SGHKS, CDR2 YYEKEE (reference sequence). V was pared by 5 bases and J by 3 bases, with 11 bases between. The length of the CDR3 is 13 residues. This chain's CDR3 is CASSSGGEETQYF. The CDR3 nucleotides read TGTGCCAGCAGTAGCGGAGGGGAAGAGACCCAGTACTTC.

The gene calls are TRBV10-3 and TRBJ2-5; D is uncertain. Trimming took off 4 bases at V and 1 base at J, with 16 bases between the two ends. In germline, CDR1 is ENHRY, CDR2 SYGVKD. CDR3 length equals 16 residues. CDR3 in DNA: TGTGCCATCAGTGGAGTATCGGAGAGCACCCAAGAGACCCAGTACTTC. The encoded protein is CAISGVSESTQETQYF.

The chain's CDR3 is CASSPQDRPNQPQHF. The DNA for the CDR3 is TGTGCCAGCTCACCCCAAGACAGACCCAATCAGCCCCAGCATTTT. The chain carries TRBV18 and TRBJ1-5; possibly TRBD1 for D (5 bases). The CDR3 is 15 amino acids. The ends were cut back, 3 bases at V and 3 bases at J, with 12 bases in the middle. Germline V gene lookup returns CDR1 KGHSH and CDR2 LQKENI.

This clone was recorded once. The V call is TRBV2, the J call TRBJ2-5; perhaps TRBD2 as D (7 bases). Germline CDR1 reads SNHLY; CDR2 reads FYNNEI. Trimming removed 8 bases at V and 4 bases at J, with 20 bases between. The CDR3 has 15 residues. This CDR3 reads CASGRMRAGAETQYF. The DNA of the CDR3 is TGTGCCAGCGGTAGAATGAGGGCGGGGGCAGAGACCCAGTACTTC.

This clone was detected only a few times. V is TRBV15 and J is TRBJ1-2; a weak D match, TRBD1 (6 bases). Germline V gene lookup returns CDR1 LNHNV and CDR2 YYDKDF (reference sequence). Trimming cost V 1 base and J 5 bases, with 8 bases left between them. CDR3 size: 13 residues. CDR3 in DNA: TGTGCCACCAGCAGAGGGACAGCGTATGGCTACACCTTC. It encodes CATSRGTAYGYTF.

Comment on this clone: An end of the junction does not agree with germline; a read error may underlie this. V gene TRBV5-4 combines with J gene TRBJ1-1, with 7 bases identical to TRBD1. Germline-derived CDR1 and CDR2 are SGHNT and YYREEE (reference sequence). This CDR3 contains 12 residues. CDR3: CASSGSGQWPFF. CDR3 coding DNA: TGTGCCAGCAGCGGTTCGGGACAGTGGCCCTTTTTT.

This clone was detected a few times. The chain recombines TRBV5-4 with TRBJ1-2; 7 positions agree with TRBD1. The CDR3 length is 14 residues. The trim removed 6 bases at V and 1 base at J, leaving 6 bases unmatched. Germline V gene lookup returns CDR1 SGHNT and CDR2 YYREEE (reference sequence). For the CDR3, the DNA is TGTGCCAGCACCAGGACAGGAAATAACTATGGCTACACCTTC. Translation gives CASTRTGNNYGYTF.

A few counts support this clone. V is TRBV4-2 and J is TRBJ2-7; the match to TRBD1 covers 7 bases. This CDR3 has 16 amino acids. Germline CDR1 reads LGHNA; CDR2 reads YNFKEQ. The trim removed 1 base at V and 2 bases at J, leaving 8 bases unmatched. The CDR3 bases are TGTGCCAGCAGCCAAGTCAAGGACAGGCTACCCTACGAGCAGTACTTC. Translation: CASSQVKDRLPYEQYF.

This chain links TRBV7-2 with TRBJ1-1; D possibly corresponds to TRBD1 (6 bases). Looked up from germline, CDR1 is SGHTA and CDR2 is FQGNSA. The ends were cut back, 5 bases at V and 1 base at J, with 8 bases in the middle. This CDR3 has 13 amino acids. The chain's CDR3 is CASSQDRNTEAFF. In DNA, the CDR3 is TGTGCCAGCAGCCAGGACAGGAACACTGAAGCTTTCTTT.

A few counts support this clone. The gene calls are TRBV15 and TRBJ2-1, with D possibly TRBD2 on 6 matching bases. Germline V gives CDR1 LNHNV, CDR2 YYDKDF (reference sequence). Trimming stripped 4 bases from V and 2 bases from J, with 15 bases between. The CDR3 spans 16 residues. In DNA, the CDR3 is TGTGCCACCAGCATTCCCGGGACGGGGGCCTACAATGAGCAGTTCTTC. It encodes CATSIPGTGAYNEQFF.

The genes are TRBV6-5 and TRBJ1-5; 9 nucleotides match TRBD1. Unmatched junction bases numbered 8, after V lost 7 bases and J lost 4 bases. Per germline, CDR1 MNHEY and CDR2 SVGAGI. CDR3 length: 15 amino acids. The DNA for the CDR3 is TGTGCCAGCAAACAGATCGGGACAGGGAATCAGCCCCAGCATTTT. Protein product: CASKQIGTGNQPQHF.

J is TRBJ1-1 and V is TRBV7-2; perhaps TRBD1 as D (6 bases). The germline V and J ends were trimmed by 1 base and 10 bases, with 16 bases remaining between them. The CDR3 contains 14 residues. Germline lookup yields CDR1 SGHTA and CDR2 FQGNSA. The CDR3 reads CASSLGQGTFVAFF. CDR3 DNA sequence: TGTGCCAGCAGCTTAGGCCAGGGGACCTTCGTAGCTTTCTTT.

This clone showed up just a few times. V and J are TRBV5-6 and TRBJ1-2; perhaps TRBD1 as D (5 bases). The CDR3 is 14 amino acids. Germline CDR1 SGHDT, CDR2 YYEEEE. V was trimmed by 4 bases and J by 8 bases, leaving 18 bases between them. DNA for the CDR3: TGTGCCAGCAGCGAGGGACTCTCACCAGGGGGCTACACCTTC. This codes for CASSEGLSPGGYTF.

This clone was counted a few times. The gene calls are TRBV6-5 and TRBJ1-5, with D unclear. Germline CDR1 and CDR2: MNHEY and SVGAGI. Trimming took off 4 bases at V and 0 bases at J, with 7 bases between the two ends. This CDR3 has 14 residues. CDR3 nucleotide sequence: TGTGCCAGCAGTTTCCAGCGTAGCAATCAGCCCCAGCATTTT. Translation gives CASSFQRSNQPQHF.

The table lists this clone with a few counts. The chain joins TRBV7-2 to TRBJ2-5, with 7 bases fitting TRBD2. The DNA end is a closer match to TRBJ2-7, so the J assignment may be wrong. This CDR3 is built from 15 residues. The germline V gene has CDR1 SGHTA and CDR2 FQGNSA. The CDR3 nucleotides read TGTGCCAGCAGCTTAGCGGGCAGCGGGGCCTACGAGCAGTACTTC. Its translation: CASSLAGSGAYEQYF.

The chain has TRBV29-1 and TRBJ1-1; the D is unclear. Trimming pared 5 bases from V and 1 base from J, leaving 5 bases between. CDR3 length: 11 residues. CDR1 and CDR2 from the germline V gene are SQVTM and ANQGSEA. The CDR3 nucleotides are TGCAGCGTTTCCAGGAACACTGAAGCTTTCTTT. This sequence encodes CSVSRNTEAFF.

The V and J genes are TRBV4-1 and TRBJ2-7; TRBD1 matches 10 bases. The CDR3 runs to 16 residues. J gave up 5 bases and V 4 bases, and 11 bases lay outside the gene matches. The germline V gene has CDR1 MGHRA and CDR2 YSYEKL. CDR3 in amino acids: CASSRTGTGVSDEQYF. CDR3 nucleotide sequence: TGCGCCAGCAGCCGGACCGGGACAGGGGTTTCTGACGAGCAGTACTTC.

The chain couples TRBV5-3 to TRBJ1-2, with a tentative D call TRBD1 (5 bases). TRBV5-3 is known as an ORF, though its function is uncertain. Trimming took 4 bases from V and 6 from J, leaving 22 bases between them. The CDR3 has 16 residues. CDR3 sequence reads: CARSLPARQGRNGYTF. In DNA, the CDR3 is TGTGCCAGAAGCCTCCCCGCGCGGCAGGGAAGGAATGGCTACACCTTC.

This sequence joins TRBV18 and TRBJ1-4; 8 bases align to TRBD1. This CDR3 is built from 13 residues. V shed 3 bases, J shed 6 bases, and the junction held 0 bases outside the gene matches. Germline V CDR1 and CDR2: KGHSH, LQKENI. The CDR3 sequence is CASSPDRDEKLFF. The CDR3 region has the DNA TGTGCCAGCTCACCGGACAGGGATGAAAAACTGTTTTTT.

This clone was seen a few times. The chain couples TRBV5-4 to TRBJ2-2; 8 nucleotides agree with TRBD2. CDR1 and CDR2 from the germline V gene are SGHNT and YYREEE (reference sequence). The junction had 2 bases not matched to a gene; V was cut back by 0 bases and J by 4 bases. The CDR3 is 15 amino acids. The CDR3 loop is CASSLERGGTGELFF. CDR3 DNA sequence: TGTGCCAGCAGCTTGGAACGGGGGGGCACCGGGGAGCTGTTTTTT. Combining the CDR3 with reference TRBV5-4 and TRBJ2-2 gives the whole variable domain ETGVTQSPTHLIKTRGQQVTLRCSSQSGHNTVSWYQQALGQGPQFIFQYYREEENGRGNFPPRFSGLQFPNYSSELNVNALELDDSALYLCASSLERGGTGELFFGEGSRLTVL.

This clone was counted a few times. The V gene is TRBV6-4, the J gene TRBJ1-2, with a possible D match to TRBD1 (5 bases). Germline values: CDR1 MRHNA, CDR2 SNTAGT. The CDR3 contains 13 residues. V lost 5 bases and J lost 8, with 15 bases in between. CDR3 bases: TGTGCCAGCAGTTTGGACGGGAGGGACGGCTACACCTTC. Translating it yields CASSLDGRDGYTF.

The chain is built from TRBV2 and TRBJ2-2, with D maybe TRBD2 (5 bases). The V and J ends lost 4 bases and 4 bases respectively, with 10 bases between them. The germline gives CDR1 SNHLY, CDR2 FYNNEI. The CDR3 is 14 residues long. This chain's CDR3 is CASSGRAGTGELFF. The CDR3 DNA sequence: TGTGCCAGCAGTGGGCGGGCCGGCACCGGGGAGCTGTTTTTT. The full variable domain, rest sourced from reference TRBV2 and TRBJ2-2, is EPEVTQTPSHQVTQMGQEVILRCVPISNHLYFYWYRQILGQKVEFLVSFYNNEISEKSEIFDDQFSVERPDGSNFTLKIRSTKLEDSAMYFCASSGRAGTGELFFGEGSRLTVL.

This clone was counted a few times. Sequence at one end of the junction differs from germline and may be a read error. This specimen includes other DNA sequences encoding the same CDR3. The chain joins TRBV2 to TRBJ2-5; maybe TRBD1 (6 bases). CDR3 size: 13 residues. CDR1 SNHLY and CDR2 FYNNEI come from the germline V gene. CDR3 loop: CASREAGVETQYF. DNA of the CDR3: TGTGCCAGCAGAGAGGCAGGGGTAGAGACTCAGTACTTC. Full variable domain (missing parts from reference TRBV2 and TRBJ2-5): EPEVTQTPSHQVTQMGQEVILRCVPISNHLYFYWYRQILGQKVEFLVSFYNNEISEKSEIFDDQFSVERPDGSNFTLKIRSTKLEDSAMYFCASREAGVETQYFGPGTRLLVL.

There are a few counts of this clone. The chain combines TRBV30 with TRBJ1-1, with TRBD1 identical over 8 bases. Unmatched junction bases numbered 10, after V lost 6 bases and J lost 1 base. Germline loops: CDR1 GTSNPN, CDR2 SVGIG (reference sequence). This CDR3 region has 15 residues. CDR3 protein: CACRQGPRGNTEAFF. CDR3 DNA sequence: TGTGCCTGCCGACAGGGGCCGCGGGGGAACACTGAAGCTTTCTTT.

CDR3 nucleotide sequence: TGCAGCGTGGACCGGGCGGGGCAAGACTATGGCTACACCTTC. Translated: CSVDRAGQDYGYTF. The genes are TRBV29-1 and TRBJ1-2; TRBD1 is a possible D gene (5 bases). This CDR3 has 14 amino acids. Germline CDR1 and CDR2: SQVTM and ANQGSEA. V lost 6 bases and J 3 bases, leaving 17 bases between the germline ends.